The entry that follows covers one TCR beta chain sequence. Trimming shortened V by 5 bases and J by 3 bases, and 13 bases separated the two germline ends. In germline, CDR1 is SQVTM, CDR2 ANQGSEA. The CDR3 consists of 14 residues. The data belong to a study of T-cell reconstitution after alpha-beta-depleted transplantation in children. Preparation of the TCRbeta library was carried out with unique molecular identifiers. Each CDR3 protein is one row after TCRdb ran MiXCR on the PCR reads. The table has 640,000 or so distinct CDR3 sequences, approximately 17% seen once. This sequence originates from a human donor who donated a stem cell graft to a child with acute myeloid leukemia. The starting material was PBMCs from the stem cell graft donor, obtained from the stem cell graft. V and J are TRBV29-1 and TRBJ2-2; maybe TRBD2 (5 bases). CDR3 nucleotides: TGCAGCGTTACCCTCAGGCGGGACACCGGGGAGCTGTTTTTT. Amino acids: CSVTLRRDTGELFF.